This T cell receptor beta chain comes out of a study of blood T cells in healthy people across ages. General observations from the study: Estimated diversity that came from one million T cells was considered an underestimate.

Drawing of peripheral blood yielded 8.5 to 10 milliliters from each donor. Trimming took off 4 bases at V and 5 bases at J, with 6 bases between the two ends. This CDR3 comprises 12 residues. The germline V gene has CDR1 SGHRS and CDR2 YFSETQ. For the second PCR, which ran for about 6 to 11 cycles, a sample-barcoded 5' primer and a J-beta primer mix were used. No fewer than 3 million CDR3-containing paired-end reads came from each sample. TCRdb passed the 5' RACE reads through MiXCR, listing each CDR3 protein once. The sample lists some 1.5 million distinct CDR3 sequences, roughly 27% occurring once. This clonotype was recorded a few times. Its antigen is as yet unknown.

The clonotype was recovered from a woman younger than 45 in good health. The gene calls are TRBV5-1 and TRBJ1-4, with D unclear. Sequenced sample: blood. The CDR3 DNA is TGCGCCAGCAGCGATAGAAATGAAAAACTGTTTTTT. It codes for CASSDRNEKLFF.